Presented here are 27 T cell receptor beta chains from one specimen sequenced in a study of blood T cells in healthy people across ages. A J-beta primer mix and a sample-barcoded 5' primer were used in a second PCR of roughly 6 to 12 cycles. Via MiXCR, TCRdb re-called the 5' RACE reads, giving one row per CDR3 protein. The sample lists fewer than 750,000 distinct CDR3 sequences, roughly half occurring once. Sample: blood. Receptors were obtained from a woman of 80 years or more in good health.

V and J are TRBV20-1 and TRBJ2-7, with D hard to call. V lost 3 bases and J lost 4, with 13 bases in between. This CDR3 comprises 13 residues. The germline V gene encodes CDR1 DFQATT and CDR2 SNEGSKA (reference sequence). CDR3: CSARGTIDYEQYF. Written as DNA, the CDR3 is TGCAGTGCTAGGGGAACTATAGATTACGAGCAGTACTTC.

As for this clonotype: Sequence at one end of the junction differs from germline and may be a read error. The J gene is TRBJ1-2, the V gene TRBV7-7; D gene ambiguous. The CDR3 runs to 10 residues. Germline loops: CDR1 SSHAT, CDR2 FNYEAQ (reference sequence). For the CDR3, the DNA is TGTGCTAGCAGCCCCCGTGGCTACACCTTC. This gives the protein CASSPRGYTF.

The chain carries TRBV2 and TRBJ1-1, with TRBD1 as a possible D gene (5 bases). Trimming took off 3 bases at V and 7 bases at J, with 9 bases between the two ends. The germline V gene encodes CDR1 SNHLY and CDR2 FYNNEI. The CDR3 extends over 12 amino acids. CDR3: CASSDRGSEAFF. CDR3 bases: TGTGCCAGCAGTGATCGGGGGAGTGAAGCTTTCTTT.

This clonotype was seen at least ten times. In DNA form, the CDR3 reads TGTGCCAGCAGTTATCCGGGCTCCTACGAGCAGTACTTC. Protein: CASSYPGSYEQYF. The chain uses TRBV28 and TRBJ2-7; D call uncertain. CDR1 is MDHEN and CDR2 is SYDVKM in the germline V gene. CDR3 length: 13 residues. Trimming left V 4 bases short and J 0 bases short, with 7 bases between.

The DNA of the CDR3 is TGTGCCAGCAGCCAAGTGGGACTAGCGGGGGGTACAGATACGCAGTATTTT. This gives the protein CASSQVGLAGGTDTQYF. The rearrangement joins TRBV3-1 to TRBJ2-3; 15 bases are shared with TRBD2. Germline loops: CDR1 LGHDT, CDR2 YNNKEL (reference sequence). Trimming cost V 1 base and J 3 bases; bases outside gene matches: 2. This CDR3 comprises 17 residues.

The chain employs TRBV20-1 and TRBJ1-1; 9 positions agree with TRBD1. The CDR3 totals 11 residues. Germline CDR1 and CDR2: DFQATT and SNEGSKA (reference sequence). The junction had 0 bases not matched to a gene; V was cut back by 7 bases and J by 3 bases. In DNA, the CDR3 is TGCAGTGGGACAGGGGACACTGAAGCTTTCTTT. Amino acids: CSGTGDTEAFF.

Of note for this clonotype: The junction departs from the called germline gene at one end, perhaps through a read error. The V and J genes are TRBV24-1 and TRBJ2-4; D is undetermined. The germline CDR1 and CDR2 sequences are KGHDR and SFDVKD. CDR3 size: 16 residues. The CDR3: CATSDAIGGAKNIQYF. CDR3 nucleotide sequence: TGTGCCACCAGTGATGCCATTGGTGGAGCCAAGAACATTCAGTACTTC.

This clonotype was detected only a few times. One end of the junction does not line up with germline, which may come from a read error. The chain uses TRBV5-1 and TRBJ1-1; 8 nucleotides match TRBD1. Germline CDR1 and CDR2: SGHRS and YFSETQ. The CDR3 spans 16 residues. CDR3 region: CASNLAGQGLHTEAFF. CDR3 nucleotides: TGCGCCAGCAACTTGGCAGGACAGGGCTTGCACACTGAAGCTTTCTTT. Together with reference TRBV5-1 and TRBJ1-1, the CDR3 gives the full variable domain: KAGVTQTPRYLIKTRGQQVTLSCSPISGHRSVSWYQQTPGQGLQFLFEYFSETQRNKGNFPGRFSGRQFSNSRSEMNVSTLELGDSALYLCASNLAGQGLHTEAFFGQGTRLTVV.

This clonotype occurred a few times. The rearrangement joins TRBV3-1 to TRBJ1-2; 7 bases match TRBD1. CDR3 size: 13 residues. The V and J ends lost 6 bases and 2 bases, in that order; junction bases with no gene match: 3. Germline CDR1 reads LGHDT; CDR2 reads YNNKEL (reference sequence). In DNA, the CDR3 is TGTGCCAGCAGAATACAGGGGAACTATGGCTACACCTTC. Protein sequence: CASRIQGNYGYTF.

This clonotype was seen only a few times. The rearrangement joins TRBV9 to TRBJ2-1; 7 bases fit TRBD1. The DNA end is more similar to TRBJ2-7, so the J call may be wrong. CDR3 length: 13 amino acids. Germline V gene lookup returns CDR1 SGDLS and CDR2 YYNGEE. The CDR3 DNA sequence: TGTGCCAGCAGCCAGGGGGTCTACAATGAGCAGTACTTC. Its protein is CASSQGVYNEQYF.

Ten or more counts support this clonotype. This chain uses TRBV27 with TRBJ1-4, with 7 bases matching TRBD1. This CDR3 has 14 amino acids. V was clipped by 11 bases and J by 3 bases; unmatched bases: 9. The germline gives CDR1 MNHEY, CDR2 SMNVEV (reference sequence). The DNA for the CDR3 is TGTGCCGCCCGACCAGGGGGATCTAATGAAAAACTGTTTTTT. Protein sequence: CAARPGGSNEKLFF.

The chain recombines TRBV7-2 with TRBJ1-5; unclear D gene. V gave up 1 base and J gave up 1 base, with 8 bases separating them. This CDR3 contains 15 residues. Germline V lookup: CDR1 SGHTA, CDR2 FQGNSA. As DNA, the CDR3 is TGTGCCAGCAGCTTAGTAGGAGTGAGCAATCAGCCCCAGCATTTT. This encodes CASSLVGVSNQPQHF.

Notes on this clonotype: A read error may produce the germline difference seen at one junction end. The chain has TRBV9 and TRBJ2-5; 8 nucleotides match TRBD1. The last part of the DNA fits TRBJ2-7 better; the J call may be wrong. CDR3 length equals 14 residues. Germline CDR1 is SGDLS and CDR2 is YYNGEE. For the CDR3, the DNA is TGTGCCTGCAGCGTAGCAACAGGGGGCTACGAGCAGTACTTC. It codes for CACSVATGGYEQYF.

This clonotype was observed many times. The gene calls are TRBV6-5 and TRBJ2-1, with D uncertain. The CDR3 extends over 11 amino acids. Per the germline V gene, CDR1 is MNHEY and CDR2 is SVGAGI. V was clipped by 2 bases and J by 7 bases, with 3 bases between them. CDR3 DNA sequence: TGTGCCAGCAGTTACCGAAATGAGCAGTTCTTC. Protein: CASSYRNEQFF.

V is TRBV29-1 and J is TRBJ2-2; 10 nucleotides line up with TRBD2. V lost 1 base and J lost 5; bases outside the gene matches: 7. Per germline, CDR1 SQVTM and CDR2 ANQGSEA. The CDR3 totals 16 residues. DNA of the CDR3: TGCAGCGTTGAAGGGCTAGCGGGAGAGGGTACCGGGGAGCTGTTTTTT. This sequence encodes CSVEGLAGEGTGELFF.

This clonotype was recorded many times. V gene TRBV5-1 combines with J gene TRBJ2-3; 7 bases match TRBD1. V lost 4 bases to trimming and J lost 5 bases; unmatched junction nucleotides: 7. The CDR3 loop spans 14 amino acids. From germline, CDR1 is SGHRS and CDR2 YFSETQ. The CDR3: CASSRGQVVDTQYF. DNA for the CDR3: TGCGCCAGCAGCCGAGGACAGGTTGTAGATACGCAGTATTTT.

This clonotype was detected a few times. This chain links TRBV6-1 with TRBJ1-6; D gene uncertain. V lost 7 bases and J 9 bases, leaving 13 bases between the germline ends. The CDR3 spans 13 residues. Germline assignment: CDR1 MNHNS and CDR2 SASEGT. The CDR3 sequence: CASKAGESSPLHF. The CDR3 nucleotides read TGTGCCAGCAAGGCCGGGGAATCTTCACCCCTCCACTTT.

This chain uses TRBV10-3 with TRBJ2-2; TRBD1 might be the D (6 bases). Per the germline V gene, CDR1 is ENHRY and CDR2 is SYGVKD. The CDR3 totals 15 residues. The germline V and J ends were trimmed by 3 bases and 5 bases, with 13 bases remaining between them. In DNA form, the CDR3 reads TGTGCCATCAGTGATGACAGGCGAGCGACCGGGGAGCTGTTTTTT. Protein sequence: CAISDDRRATGELFF.

V is TRBV9 and J is TRBJ1-2; 8 bases align to TRBD1. This CDR3 has 15 residues. J was trimmed by 4 bases and V by 1 base; bases with no gene match: 6. Germline V lookup: CDR1 SGDLS, CDR2 YYNGEE. CDR3 coding DNA: TGTGCCAGCAGCGTACTGCCAGGGGGCGGCTATGGCTACACCTTC. Translation: CASSVLPGGGYGYTF.

A word on this clonotype: A much more abundant neighbour one base away suggests this may be a read error. V gene TRBV27 combines with J gene TRBJ2-3, with D possibly matching TRBD2 (9 bases). This CDR3 has 20 residues. V lost 8 bases and J lost 0, with 30 bases in between. Germline V lookup: CDR1 MNHEY, CDR2 SMNVEV (reference sequence). CDR3 amino acids: CASGPSQGAHSGRSTDTQYF. DNA of the CDR3: TGTGCCAGCGGTCCATCCCAGGGGGCGCATAGCGGGAGAAGCACAGATACGCAGTATTTT.

On this clonotype itself: A much larger clone lies a single base off, so this may be a read error. The V and J genes are TRBV9 and TRBJ2-1; 7 nucleotides agree with TRBD2. Germline assignment: CDR1 SGDLS and CDR2 YYNGEE. The CDR3 spans 16 residues. DNA of the CDR3: TGTGCCAGCAGCGCCTGGGGACTACCCTCCTACAATGTGCAGTTCTTC. This sequence encodes CASSAWGLPSYNVQFF.

This clonotype was picked up many times. The chain employs TRBV12-3 or TRBV12-4 and TRBJ1-4; weak D call: TRBD1 (5 bases). CDR3 size: 13 residues. V was clipped by 8 bases and J by 8 bases, with 15 bases between them. CDR3 DNA sequence: TGTGCCAGCTGGGACGCCCCGGCGGAAAAACTGTTTTTT. Translated, it gives CASWDAPAEKLFF.

V usage is TRBV4-1 and J usage is TRBJ2-2; TRBD2 might be the D (7 bases). CDR3 size: 17 residues. With 5 bases removed from V and 5 bases from J, the gap between germline ends came to 21 bases. Germline CDR1 reads MGHRA; CDR2 reads YSYEKL. The CDR3 nucleotides are TGCGCCAGCAGCATCTTAAAGGGGGGGAGTGGGACCGGGGAGCTGTTTTTT. Translation gives CASSILKGGSGTGELFF.

V and J are TRBV12-3 or TRBV12-4 and TRBJ2-5; D may match TRBD1 or TRBD2 (5 bases each). V lost 3 bases, J lost 3 bases, and 11 bases lay in between. The CDR3 spans 14 residues. The CDR3 DNA reads TGTGCCAGCAGTTTTTACCAGGGAGAAGAGACCCAGTACTTC. Translated: CASSFYQGEETQYF.

In regard to this clonotype: With a much larger clone just one base away, this may be a read error. The chain couples TRBV29-1 to TRBJ2-3; either TRBD1 or TRBD2 may supply D (5 bases each). This CDR3 comprises 12 residues. Germline assignment: CDR1 SQVTM and CDR2 ANQGSEA. The CDR3 reads CSVQGGGDSQYF. In DNA form, the CDR3 reads TGCAGCGTGCAGGGTGGAGGAGATTCGCAGTATTTT.

This clonotype was observed many times. The chain links TRBV5-1 to TRBJ2-1; D is unresolved. Germline V gene data show CDR1 as SGHRS and CDR2 as YFSETQ. Trimming shortened V by 1 base and J by 5 bases, and 7 bases separated the two germline ends. The CDR3 runs to 13 residues. The DNA for the CDR3 is TGCGCCAGCAGCTTGCCTGACGACAATGAGCAGTTCTTC. Translation gives CASSLPDDNEQFF.

About this clonotype itself: It may be a read error: a sequence one base away is much more abundant. V and J are TRBV12-3 or TRBV12-4 and TRBJ2-1; D might be TRBD2 (6 bases). The CDR3 contains 14 residues. Written as DNA, the CDR3 is TGTGCCAGCAAGGAGGGGAGCTCCTACGATGAGCAGTTCTTC. As protein: CASKEGSSYDEQFF.